The 12 T cell receptor beta chains given below trace back to one sample, sequenced in a study of cytomegalovirus exposure and HLA in healthy donors. In the PCR, 60 Vbeta and 13 Jbeta primers were used. Sequenced by immunoSEQ multiplex PCR; TCRdb stores in-frame clones only, minus some. The sample has some 48,000 clones, around 81% seen once. What was sequenced was PBMCs. Receptors were obtained from a man younger than 40 in good health and CMV-seropositive.

The chain is built from TRBV2 and TRBJ1-2, with 11 bases matching TRBD1. V dropped 5 bases and J dropped 7; count of bases not matched to a gene: 9. The CDR3 is made up of 15 amino acids. Germline assignment: CDR1 SNHLY and CDR2 FYNNEI. CDR3 in DNA: TGTGCCAGCAGTCCGGGACAGGGGGTTGTGTCTGGCTACACCTTC. As protein: CASSPGQGVVSGYTF.

This clone was counted once. V gene TRBV25-1 combines with J gene TRBJ2-3; maybe TRBD2 (5 bases). V lost 5 bases and J 6 bases, leaving 6 bases between the germline ends. The germline CDR1 and CDR2 sequences are MGHDK and SYGVNS. The CDR3 spans 11 residues. In DNA form, the CDR3 reads TGTGCCAGCAGTCGAGGGGATACGCAGTATTTT. Its protein product is CASSRGDTQYF.

V gene TRBV7-2 combines with J gene TRBJ2-7, with 8 bases fitting TRBD2. J was trimmed by 0 bases and V by 5 bases; bases with no gene match: 6. The CDR3 is 15 amino acids. CDR1 SGHTA and CDR2 FQGNSA come from the germline V gene. CDR3 nucleotides: TGTGCCAGCAGCATCAGCGGGGGCCTCTCCTACGAGCAGTACTTC. Its translation is CASSISGGLSYEQYF. Full variable domain (rest looked up from reference TRBV7-2 and TRBJ2-7): GAGVSQSPSNKVTEKGKDVELRCDPISGHTALYWYRQSLGQGLEFLIYFQGNSAPDKSGLPSDRFSAERTGGSVSTLTIQRTQQEDSAVYLCASSISGGLSYEQYFGPGTRLTVT.

The chain combines TRBV7-9 with TRBJ2-7; 9 nucleotides match TRBD1. V was clipped by 5 bases and J by 5 bases; unmatched bases: 7. The CDR3 covers 14 residues. CDR1 and CDR2 (germline): SEHNR, FQNEAQ (reference sequence). CDR3 in DNA: TGTGCCAGCAGCGGCGGGACAGGGCTTGACGAGCAGTACTTC. It is translated as CASSGGTGLDEQYF.

The V and J genes are TRBV5-1 and TRBJ2-1; D is possibly TRBD2 (7 bases). With 4 bases removed from V and 10 bases from J, the gap between germline ends came to 24 bases. The CDR3 covers 16 residues. CDR1 and CDR2 from the germline V gene are SGHRS and YFSETQ. Here the CDR3 DNA reads TGCGCCAGCAGCCTGGAATCACGGGGGGCAGGGGCCGAGCAGTTCTTC. It codes for CASSLESRGAGAEQFF. Complete variable domain (other parts from reference TRBV5-1 and TRBJ2-1): KAGVTQTPRYLIKTRGQQVTLSCSPISGHRSVSWYQQTPGQGLQFLFEYFSETQRNKGNFPGRFSGRQFSNSRSEMNVSTLELGDSALYLCASSLESRGAGAEQFFGPGTRLTVL.

This clone was picked up one time. The chain links TRBV21-1 to TRBJ2-2; the table gives TRBD1 as D, unverified against the DNA. TRBV21-1 represents a pseudogene. The CDR3 is 15 amino acids. The CDR3 DNA follows: TGTGCCAGCAGCAACCGCAGGGGTAACACCGGGGAGCTGTTTTTT. Its translation is CASSNRRGNTGELFF.

The V call is TRBV13, the J call TRBJ2-7; 9 bases align to TRBD1. The J segment lost 7 bases and the V segment lost 2 bases, leaving 6 bases of the junction unmatched. Germline V CDR1 and CDR2: PRHDT, FYEKMQ (reference sequence). The length of the CDR3 is 14 residues. The CDR3 loop reads CASSLKQGAREQYF. The CDR3, as DNA: TGTGCCAGCAGCTTAAAACAGGGGGCGCGGGAGCAGTACTTC.

The chain recombines TRBV29-1 with TRBJ1-2, with unresolved D. This CDR3 has 12 amino acids. CDR1 and CDR2 from the germline V gene are SQVTM and ANQGSEA. Trimming shortened V by 0 bases and J by 8 bases, and 10 bases separated the two germline ends. CDR3 protein: CSVEDASGGYTF. The CDR3 DNA follows: TGCAGCGTTGAAGACGCGTCGGGGGGCTACACCTTC.

This clone was seen a single time. This chain uses TRBV11-2 with TRBJ1-5; D not resolved. Germline V CDR1 and CDR2: SGHAT, FQNNGV. V lost 1 base to trimming and J lost 1 base, with 8 bases between them. The CDR3 spans 15 residues. The CDR3 bases are TGTGCCAGCAGCTTAGCGGCGGGGAGCAATCAGCCCCAGCATTTT. The encoded protein is CASSLAAGSNQPQHF. Using reference TRBV11-2 and TRBJ1-5 for the parts outside the CDR3, the full variable domain is EAGVAQSPRYKIIEKRQSVAFWCNPISGHATLYWYQQILGQGPKLLIQFQNNGVVDDSQLPKDRFSAERLKGVDSTLKIQPAKLEDSAVYLCASSLAAGSNQPQHFGDGTRLSIL.

The genes are TRBV6-1 and TRBJ1-6; 7 positions match TRBD1. In germline, CDR1 is MNHNS, CDR2 SASEGT. With 1 base clipped from V and 9 bases from J, the junction kept 3 bases outside the gene matches. The CDR3 is 14 residues long. The CDR3 DNA follows: TGTGCCAGCAGTGAAGTGGGACAGCCTTCACCCCTCCACTTT. It translates to CASSEVGQPSPLHF.

The rearrangement joins TRBV19 to TRBJ1-6; the D gene is possibly TRBD1 (6 bases). Germline V gives CDR1 LNHDA, CDR2 SQIVND (reference sequence). There are 18 residues in the CDR3. Between the trimmed V and J ends, which lost 3 bases and 0 bases, there was a span of 15 bases. The CDR3 region is CASSILTGISSYNSPLHF. The DNA of the CDR3 is TGTGCCAGTAGTATCCTGACAGGCATAAGCTCCTATAATTCACCCCTCCACTTT.

The rearrangement joins TRBV18 to TRBJ2-3; 16 bases are shared with TRBD2. Germline V gene lookup returns CDR1 KGHSH and CDR2 LQKENI. Trimming took 0 bases from V and 3 from J; bases not matched to a gene: 3. The CDR3 is 18 amino acids. For the CDR3, the DNA is TGTGCCAGCTCACCACCGGGACTAGCGGGGGGGCTTACAGATACGCAGTATTTT. It specifies CASSPPGLAGGLTDTQYF.